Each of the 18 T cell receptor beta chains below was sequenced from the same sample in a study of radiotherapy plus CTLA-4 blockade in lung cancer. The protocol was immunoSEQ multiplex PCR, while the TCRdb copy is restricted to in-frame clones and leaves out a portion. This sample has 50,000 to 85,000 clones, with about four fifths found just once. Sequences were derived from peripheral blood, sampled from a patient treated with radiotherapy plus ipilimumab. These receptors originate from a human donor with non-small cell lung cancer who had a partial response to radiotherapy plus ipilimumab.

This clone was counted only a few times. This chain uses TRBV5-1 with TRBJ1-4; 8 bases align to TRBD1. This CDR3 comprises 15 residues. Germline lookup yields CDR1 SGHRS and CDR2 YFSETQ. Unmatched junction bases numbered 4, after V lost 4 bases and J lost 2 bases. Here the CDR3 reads CASSRNRGTNEKLFF. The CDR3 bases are TGCGCCAGCAGCCGAAACAGGGGGACTAATGAAAAACTGTTTTTT.

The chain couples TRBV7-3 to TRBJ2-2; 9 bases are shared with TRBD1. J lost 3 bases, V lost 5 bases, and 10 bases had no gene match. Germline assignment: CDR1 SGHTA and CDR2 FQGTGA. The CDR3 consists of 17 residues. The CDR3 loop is CASSLGPGQGYTGELFF. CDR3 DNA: TGTGCCAGCAGCCTCGGCCCGGGACAGGGTTACACCGGGGAGCTGTTTTTT. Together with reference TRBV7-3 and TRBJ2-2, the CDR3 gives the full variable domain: GAGVSQTPSNKVTEKGKYVELRCDPISGHTALYWYRQSLGQGPEFLIYFQGTGAADDSGLPNDRFFAVRPEGSVSTLKIQRTERGDSAVYLCASSLGPGQGYTGELFFGEGSRLTVL.

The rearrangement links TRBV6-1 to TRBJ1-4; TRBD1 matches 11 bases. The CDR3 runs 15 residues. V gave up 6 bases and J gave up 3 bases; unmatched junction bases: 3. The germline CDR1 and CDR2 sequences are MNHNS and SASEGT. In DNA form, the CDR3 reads TGTGCCAGCAGGGACAGGGGGCCGGCTAATGAAAAACTGTTTTTT. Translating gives CASRDRGPANEKLFF.

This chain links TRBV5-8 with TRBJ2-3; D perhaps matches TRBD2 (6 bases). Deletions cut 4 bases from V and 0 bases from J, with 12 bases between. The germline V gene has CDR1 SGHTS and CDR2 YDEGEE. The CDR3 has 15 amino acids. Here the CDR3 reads CASSPGGLSTDTQYF. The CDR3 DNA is TGTGCCAGCAGCCCCGGGGGTCTTAGCACAGATACGCAGTATTTT.

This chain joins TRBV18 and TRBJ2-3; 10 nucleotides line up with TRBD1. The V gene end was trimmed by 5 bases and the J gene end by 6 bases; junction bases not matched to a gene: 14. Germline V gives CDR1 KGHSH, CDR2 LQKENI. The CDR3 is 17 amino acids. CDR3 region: CASSIARQGAPSDTQYF. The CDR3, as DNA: TGTGCCAGCTCAATAGCGCGACAGGGGGCCCCCTCCGATACGCAGTATTTT.

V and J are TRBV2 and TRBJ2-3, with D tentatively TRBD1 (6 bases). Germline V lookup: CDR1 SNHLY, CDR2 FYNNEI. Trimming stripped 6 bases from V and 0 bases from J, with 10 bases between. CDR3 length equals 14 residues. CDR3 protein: CASRPGVSTDTQYF. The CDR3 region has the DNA TGTGCCAGCAGGCCAGGGGTTAGCACAGATACGCAGTATTTT.

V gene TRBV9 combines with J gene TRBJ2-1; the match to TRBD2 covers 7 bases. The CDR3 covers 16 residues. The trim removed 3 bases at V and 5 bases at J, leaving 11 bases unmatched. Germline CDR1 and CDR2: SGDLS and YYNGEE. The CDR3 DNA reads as TGTGCCAGCAGCGGCGGACCTAGCCGGGGGGACAATGAGCAGTTCTTC. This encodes CASSGGPSRGDNEQFF.

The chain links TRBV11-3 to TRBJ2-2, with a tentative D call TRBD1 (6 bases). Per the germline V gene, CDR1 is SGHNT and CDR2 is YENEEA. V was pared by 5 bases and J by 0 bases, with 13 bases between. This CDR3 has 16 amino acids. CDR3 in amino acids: CASSPGQFANTGELFF. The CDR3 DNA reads TGTGCCAGCAGCCCCGGACAGTTCGCGAACACCGGGGAGCTGTTTTTT. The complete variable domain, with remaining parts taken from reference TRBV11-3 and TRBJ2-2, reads EAGVVQSPRYKIIEKKQPVAFWCNPISGHNTLYWYLQNLGQGPELLIRYENEEAVDDSQLPKDRFSAERLKGVDSTLKIQPAELGDSAVYLCASSPGQFANTGELFFGEGSRLTVL.

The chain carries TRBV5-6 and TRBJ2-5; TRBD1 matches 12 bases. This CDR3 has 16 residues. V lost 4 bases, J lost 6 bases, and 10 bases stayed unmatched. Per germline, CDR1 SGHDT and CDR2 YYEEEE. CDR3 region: CASSREGTGGIKTQYF. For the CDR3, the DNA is TGTGCCAGCAGCCGTGAAGGGACAGGGGGCATCAAGACCCAGTACTTC.

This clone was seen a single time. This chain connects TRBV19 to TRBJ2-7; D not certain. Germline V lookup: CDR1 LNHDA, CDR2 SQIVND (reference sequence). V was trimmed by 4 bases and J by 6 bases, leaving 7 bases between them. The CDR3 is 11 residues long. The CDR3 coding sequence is TGTGCCAGTAGTAGGCTAGGCGAGCAGTACTTC. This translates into CASSRLGEQYF.

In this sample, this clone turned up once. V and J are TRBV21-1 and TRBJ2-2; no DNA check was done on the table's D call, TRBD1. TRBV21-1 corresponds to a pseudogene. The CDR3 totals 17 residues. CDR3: CASSPRKTGVNTGELFF. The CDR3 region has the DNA TGTGCCAGCAGCCCCCGCAAGACAGGGGTGAACACCGGGGAGCTGTTTTTT.

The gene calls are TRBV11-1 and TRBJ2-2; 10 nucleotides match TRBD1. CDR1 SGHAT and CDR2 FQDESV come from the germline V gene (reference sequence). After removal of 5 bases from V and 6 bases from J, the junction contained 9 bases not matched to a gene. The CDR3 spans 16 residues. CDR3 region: CASSPPGQGRAGELFF. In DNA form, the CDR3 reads TGTGCCAGCAGCCCCCCGGGACAGGGGAGAGCCGGGGAGCTGTTTTTT.

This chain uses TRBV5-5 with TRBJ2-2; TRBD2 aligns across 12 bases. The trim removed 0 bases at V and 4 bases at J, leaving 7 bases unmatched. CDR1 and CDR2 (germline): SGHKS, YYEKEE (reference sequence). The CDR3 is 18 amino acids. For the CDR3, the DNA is TGTGCCAGCAGCTTGGGACTAGCGGGAGTTGTGGCCACCGGGGAGCTGTTTTTT. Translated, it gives CASSLGLAGVVATGELFF.

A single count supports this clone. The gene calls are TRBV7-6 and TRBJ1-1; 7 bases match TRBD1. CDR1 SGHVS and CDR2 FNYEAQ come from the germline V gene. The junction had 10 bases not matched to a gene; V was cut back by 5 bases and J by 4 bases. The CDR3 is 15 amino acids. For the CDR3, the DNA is TGTGCCAGCAGCCATCCCGGGACAGCACCCACTGAAGCTTTCTTT. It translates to CASSHPGTAPTEAFF.

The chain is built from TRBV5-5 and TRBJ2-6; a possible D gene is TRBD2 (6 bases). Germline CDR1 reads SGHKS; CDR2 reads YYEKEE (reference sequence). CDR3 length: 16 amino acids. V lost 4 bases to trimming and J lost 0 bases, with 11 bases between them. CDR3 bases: TGTGCCAGCAGCCCGGTGACTAGCTCTGGGGCCAACGTCCTGACTTTC. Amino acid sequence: CASSPVTSSGANVLTF.

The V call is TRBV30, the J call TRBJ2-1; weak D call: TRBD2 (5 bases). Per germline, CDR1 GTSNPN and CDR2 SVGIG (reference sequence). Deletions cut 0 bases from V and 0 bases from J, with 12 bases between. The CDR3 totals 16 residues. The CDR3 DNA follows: TGTGCCTGGAGTGTACGAGGGTTCGGCTCCTACAATGAGCAGTTCTTC. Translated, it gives CAWSVRGFGSYNEQFF.

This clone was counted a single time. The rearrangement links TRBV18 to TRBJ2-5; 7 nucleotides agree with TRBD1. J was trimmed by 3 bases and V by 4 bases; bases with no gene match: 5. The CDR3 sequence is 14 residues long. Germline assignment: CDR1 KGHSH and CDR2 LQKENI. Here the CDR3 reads CASSRNTGEETQYF. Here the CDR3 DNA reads TGTGCCAGCTCACGGAACACAGGGGAAGAGACCCAGTACTTC.

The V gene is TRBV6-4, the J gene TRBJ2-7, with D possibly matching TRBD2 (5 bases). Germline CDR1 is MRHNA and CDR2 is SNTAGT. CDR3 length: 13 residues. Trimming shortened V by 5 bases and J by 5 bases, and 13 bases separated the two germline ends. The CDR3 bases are TGTGCCAGCAGTAAAGAAAACGGGGACGAGCAGTACTTC. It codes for CASSKENGDEQYF.